The next 16 T cell receptor beta chains were all read from a single sample in a study of cytomegalovirus exposure and HLA in healthy donors. Measured with immunoSEQ multiplex PCR; TCRdb has only the in-frame clones, and not every one. The profile covers 150,000 to 200,000 clones, with 80% to 85% appearing a single time and roughly a tenth taken by the ten largest. The sequencing input was PBMCs. The source is a man aged 25-45 years in good health and CMV-seropositive.

This chain links TRBV6-6 with TRBJ2-5; 7 nucleotides agree with TRBD2. The V and J ends lost 0 bases and 0 bases, in that order; junction bases with no gene match: 4. The CDR3 runs to 16 residues. Germline CDR1 and CDR2: MNHNY and SVGAGI (reference sequence). CDR3 loop: CASSYSASGHQETQYF. CDR3 bases: TGTGCCAGCAGTTACTCGGCTAGCGGACACCAAGAGACCCAGTACTTC.

This rearrangement joins TRBV5-6 to TRBJ1-6; the match to TRBD1 covers 8 bases. The CDR3 has 15 residues. J gave up 8 bases and V 3 bases, and 7 bases lay outside the gene matches. CDR1 is SGHDT and CDR2 is YYEEEE in the germline V gene. The CDR3: CASSSQGAFHSPLHF. Here the CDR3 DNA reads TGTGCCAGCAGCTCTCAGGGGGCTTTTCATTCACCCCTCCACTTT.

The V call is TRBV2, the J call TRBJ2-3, with TRBD2 matching over 14 bases. CDR1 and CDR2 (germline): SNHLY, FYNNEI. V trimming: 4 bases; J trimming: 4 bases; junction bases outside the gene matches: 4. CDR3 size: 16 residues. CDR3 sequence reads: CASSGTSGGPSDTQYF. For the CDR3, the DNA is TGTGCCAGCAGTGGGACTAGCGGGGGGCCTTCAGATACGCAGTATTTT.

Only one count was recorded for this clone. V is TRBV15 and J is TRBJ1-1, with 7 nucleotides matching TRBD1. J gave up 0 bases and V 3 bases, and 10 bases lay outside the gene matches. This CDR3 region has 17 residues. Looked up from germline, CDR1 is LNHNV and CDR2 is YYDKDF (reference sequence). CDR3 region: CATSSRRTGTVNTEAFF. CDR3 DNA sequence: TGTGCCACCAGCAGTCGTCGAACCGGGACAGTGAACACTGAAGCTTTCTTT. Using reference TRBV15 and TRBJ1-1 for the parts outside the CDR3, the full variable domain is DAMVIQNPRYQVTQFGKPVTLSCSQTLNHNVMYWYQQKSSQAPKLLFHYYDKDFNNEADTPDNFQSRRPNTSFCFLDIRSPGLGDTAMYLCATSSRRTGTVNTEAFFGQGTRLTVV.

This clone was counted once. This rearrangement joins TRBV7-3 to TRBJ2-3; tentatively, D is TRBD2 (6 bases). This CDR3 is built from 15 residues. With 2 bases removed from V and 3 bases from J, the gap between germline ends came to 12 bases. Germline assignment: CDR1 SGHTA and CDR2 FQGTGA. CDR3 nucleotide sequence: TGTGCCAGCAGCTTAGTGGGGGGTCAGACAGATACGCAGTATTTT. Translating it yields CASSLVGGQTDTQYF.

This rearrangement joins TRBV28 to TRBJ2-2; D is undetermined. The V gene lost 6 bases and the J gene lost 2 bases, with 7 bases spanning the gap. Germline loops: CDR1 MDHEN, CDR2 SYDVKM. The length of the CDR3 is 13 residues. The CDR3 region is CASRAANTGELFF. The DNA of the CDR3 is TGTGCCAGCAGAGCCGCTAACACCGGGGAGCTGTTTTTT.

This rearrangement joins TRBV18 to TRBJ1-2; D is possibly TRBD1 (6 bases). Germline V gene sequence: CDR1 KGHSH, CDR2 LQKENI. Trimming stripped 3 bases from V and 8 bases from J, with 13 bases between. CDR3 size: 13 residues. The DNA of the CDR3 is TGTGCCAGCTCACCGCGGGGGCTGGACGGCTACACCTTC. Residues: CASSPRGLDGYTF. The entire variable domain, with the rest obtained from reference TRBV18 and TRBJ1-2, is as follows: NAGVMQNPRHLVRRRGQEARLRCSPMKGHSHVYWYRQLPEEGLKFMVYLQKENIIDESGMPKERFSAEFPKEGPSILRIQQVVRGDSAAYFCASSPRGLDGYTFGSGTRLTVV.

V gene TRBV6-6 combines with J gene TRBJ1-5, with D maybe TRBD1 (5 bases). Germline values: CDR1 MNHNY, CDR2 SVGAGI (reference sequence). The CDR3 consists of 16 residues. Trimming took off 2 bases at V and 1 base at J, with 12 bases between the two ends. CDR3 sequence (DNA): TGTGCCAGCAGTTACACTCCGGCAGGGAGCAATCAGCCCCAGCATTTT. As protein: CASSYTPAGSNQPQHF.

This sequence joins TRBV4-3 and TRBJ2-5; D might be TRBD1 (6 bases). The germline V and J ends were trimmed by 0 bases and 11 bases, with 19 bases remaining between them. Germline CDR1 is LGHNA and CDR2 is YSLEER. The CDR3 spans 15 residues. The CDR3 DNA is TGCGCCAGCAGCCAAGATCCCGGACAGCTGGTTGAGCAGTACTTC. Translated: CASSQDPGQLVEQYF.

The chain's CDR3 is CASTELKGPYSNQPQHF. Written as DNA, the CDR3 is TGTGCCAGCACCGAACTTAAGGGGCCATATAGCAATCAGCCCCAGCATTTT. The chain is built from TRBV28 and TRBJ1-5, with D maybe TRBD1 (5 bases). From germline, CDR1 is MDHEN and CDR2 SYDVKM. Deletions cut 7 bases from V and 0 bases from J, with 19 bases between. This CDR3 has 17 residues.

J is TRBJ2-5 and V is TRBV6-6, with a tentative D call TRBD2 (6 bases). The germline V gene has CDR1 MNHNY and CDR2 SVGAGI (reference sequence). Trimming shortened V by 5 bases and J by 5 bases, and 18 bases separated the two germline ends. This CDR3 region has 15 residues. This CDR3 reads CASSRDSRVAETQYF. CDR3 DNA: TGTGCCAGCAGTCGGGACTCTAGAGTCGCGGAGACCCAGTACTTC.

V usage is TRBV2 and J usage is TRBJ2-3; D gene ambiguous. Germline V gene lookup returns CDR1 SNHLY and CDR2 FYNNEI. Trimming cost V 9 bases and J 4 bases, with 5 bases left between them. This CDR3 has 10 amino acids. CDR3: CASRADTQYF. DNA for the CDR3: TGTGCCAGTCGGGCAGATACGCAGTATTTT.

This chain joins TRBV18 and TRBJ2-7, with 7 nucleotides matching TRBD2. This CDR3 contains 14 residues. Per germline, CDR1 KGHSH and CDR2 LQKENI. The trim removed 2 bases at V and 5 bases at J, leaving 6 bases unmatched. The CDR3 region is CASSPGGGADEQYF. The CDR3 DNA sequence: TGTGCCAGCTCACCAGGCGGGGGAGCGGACGAGCAGTACTTC.

CDR3 nucleotide sequence: TGTGCCAGTCCCGGACAGGGGGCTATAGGCTACACCTTC. Encoded protein: CASPGQGAIGYTF. The chain uses TRBV2 and TRBJ1-2, with 11 bases fitting TRBD1. CDR1 SNHLY and CDR2 FYNNEI come from the germline V gene. Unmatched junction bases numbered 8, after V lost 9 bases and J lost 8 bases. This CDR3 comprises 13 residues.

This clone was observed once. The rearrangement links TRBV11-1 to TRBJ1-1; D gene ambiguous. With 5 bases removed from V and 0 bases from J, the gap between germline ends came to 7 bases. CDR1 and CDR2 from the germline V gene are SGHAT and FQDESV (reference sequence). The CDR3 spans 13 residues. CDR3 loop: CASSATVNTEAFF. The CDR3 DNA follows: TGTGCCAGCAGCGCTACGGTGAACACTGAAGCTTTCTTT.

The sample holds one count of this clone. This chain joins TRBV5-1 and TRBJ2-5; TRBD2 matches at 10 bases. Germline lookup yields CDR1 SGHRS and CDR2 YFSETQ. Germline trimming cut 1 base from V and 5 bases from J; bases unmatched to any gene: 8. This CDR3 spans 16 amino acids. As DNA, the CDR3 is TGCGCCAGCAGCTTGCCCAGCGGGGGGGCCTTGGAGACCCAGTACTTC. It specifies CASSLPSGGALETQYF.